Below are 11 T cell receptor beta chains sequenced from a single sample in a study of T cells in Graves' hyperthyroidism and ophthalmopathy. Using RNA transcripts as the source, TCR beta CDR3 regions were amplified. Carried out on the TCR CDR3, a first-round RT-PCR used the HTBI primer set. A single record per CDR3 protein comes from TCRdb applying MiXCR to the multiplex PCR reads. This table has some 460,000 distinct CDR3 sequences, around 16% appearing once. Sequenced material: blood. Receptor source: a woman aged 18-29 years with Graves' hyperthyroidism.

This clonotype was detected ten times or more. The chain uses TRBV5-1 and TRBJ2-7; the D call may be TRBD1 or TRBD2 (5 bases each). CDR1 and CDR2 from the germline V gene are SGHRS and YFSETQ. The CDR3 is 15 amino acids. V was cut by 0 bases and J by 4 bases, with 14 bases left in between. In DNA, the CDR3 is TGCGCCAGCAGCTTGGACGGGACGGGGAAATACGAGCAGTACTTC. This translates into CASSLDGTGKYEQYF.

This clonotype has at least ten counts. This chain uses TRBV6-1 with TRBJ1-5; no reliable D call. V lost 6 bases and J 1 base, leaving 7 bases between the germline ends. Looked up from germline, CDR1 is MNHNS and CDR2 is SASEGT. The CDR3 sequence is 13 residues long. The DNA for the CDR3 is TGTGCCAGCAGAAAAATGAGCAATCAGCCCCAGCATTTT. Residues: CASRKMSNQPQHF.

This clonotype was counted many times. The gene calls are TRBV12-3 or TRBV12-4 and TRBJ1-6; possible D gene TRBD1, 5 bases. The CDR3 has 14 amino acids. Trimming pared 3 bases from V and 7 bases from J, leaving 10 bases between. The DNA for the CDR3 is TGTGCCAGCAGTTTGGGGGGTCAGAATTCACCCCTCCACTTT. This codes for CASSLGGQNSPLHF.

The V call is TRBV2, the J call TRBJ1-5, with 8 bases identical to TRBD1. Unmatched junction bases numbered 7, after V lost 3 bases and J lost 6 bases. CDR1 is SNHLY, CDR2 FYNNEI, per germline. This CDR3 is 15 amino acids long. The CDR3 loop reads CASSDSGGGLQPQHF. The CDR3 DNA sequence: TGTGCCAGCAGTGATTCAGGGGGCGGCCTTCAGCCCCAGCATTTT. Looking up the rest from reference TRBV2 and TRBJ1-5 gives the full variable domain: EPEVTQTPSHQVTQMGQEVILRCVPISNHLYFYWYRQILGQKVEFLVSFYNNEISEKSEIFDDQFSVERPDGSNFTLKIRSTKLEDSAMYFCASSDSGGGLQPQHFGDGTRLSIL.

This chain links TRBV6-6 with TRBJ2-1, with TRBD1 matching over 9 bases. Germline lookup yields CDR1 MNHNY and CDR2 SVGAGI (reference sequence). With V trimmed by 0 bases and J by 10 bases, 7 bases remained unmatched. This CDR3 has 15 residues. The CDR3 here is CASSYSGTGLWEQFF. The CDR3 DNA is TGTGCCAGCAGTTACTCCGGGACAGGGCTTTGGGAGCAGTTCTTC.

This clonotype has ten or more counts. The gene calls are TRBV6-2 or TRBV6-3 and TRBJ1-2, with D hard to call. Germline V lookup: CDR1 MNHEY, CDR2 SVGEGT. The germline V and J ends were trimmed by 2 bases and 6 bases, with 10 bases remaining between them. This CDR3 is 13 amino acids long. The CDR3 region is CASSYRQENGYTF. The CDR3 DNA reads TGTGCCAGCAGTTACCGGCAGGAGAATGGCTACACCTTC.

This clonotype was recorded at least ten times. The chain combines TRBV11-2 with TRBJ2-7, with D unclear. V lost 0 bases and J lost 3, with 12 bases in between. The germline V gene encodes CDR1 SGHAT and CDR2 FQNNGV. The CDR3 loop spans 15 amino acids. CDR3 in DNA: TGTGCCAGCAGCTTAGATTTTGGTGGGTTCTACGAGCAGTACTTC. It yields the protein CASSLDFGGFYEQYF.

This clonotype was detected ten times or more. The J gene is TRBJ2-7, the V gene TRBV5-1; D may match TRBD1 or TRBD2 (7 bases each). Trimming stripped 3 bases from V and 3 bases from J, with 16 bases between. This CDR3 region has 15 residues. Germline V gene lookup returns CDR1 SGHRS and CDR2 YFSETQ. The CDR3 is CASSSTGGQLYEQYF. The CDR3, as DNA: TGCGCCAGCAGCTCTACGGGGGGACAGCTCTACGAGCAGTACTTC. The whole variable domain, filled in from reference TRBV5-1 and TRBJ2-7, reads KAGVTQTPRYLIKTRGQQVTLSCSPISGHRSVSWYQQTPGQGLQFLFEYFSETQRNKGNFPGRFSGRQFSNSRSEMNVSTLELGDSALYLCASSSTGGQLYEQYFGPGTRLTVT.

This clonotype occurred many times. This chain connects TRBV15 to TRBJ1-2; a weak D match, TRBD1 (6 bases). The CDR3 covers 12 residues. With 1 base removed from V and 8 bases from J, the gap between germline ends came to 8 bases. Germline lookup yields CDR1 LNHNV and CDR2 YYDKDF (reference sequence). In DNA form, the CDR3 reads TGTGCCACCAGCAGAGTTAGGGGGGGCTACACCTTC. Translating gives CATSRVRGGYTF.

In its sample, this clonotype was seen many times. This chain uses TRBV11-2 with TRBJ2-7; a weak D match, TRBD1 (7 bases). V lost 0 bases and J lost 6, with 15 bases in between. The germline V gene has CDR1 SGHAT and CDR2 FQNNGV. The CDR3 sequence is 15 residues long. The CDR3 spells CASSLDTTRGREQYF. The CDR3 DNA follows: TGTGCCAGCAGCTTAGATACGACTAGGGGGCGCGAGCAGTACTTC.

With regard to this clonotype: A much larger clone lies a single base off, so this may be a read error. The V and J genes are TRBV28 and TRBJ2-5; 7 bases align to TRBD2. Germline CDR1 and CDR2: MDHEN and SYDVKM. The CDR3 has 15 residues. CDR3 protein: CVSSFSGAGKETQYF. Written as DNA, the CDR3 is TGTGTCAGCAGTTTCAGCGGGGCGGGGAAAGAGACCCAGTACTTC.